These 4 T cell receptor beta chains share one sample of origin, sequenced in a study of monozygotic twins with inflammatory bowel disease. TCRdb reprocessed the 5' RACE reads; each CDR3 protein has one entry and no DNA is given. The sample data list roughly 120,000 distinct CDR3 sequences. Sequences were obtained from blood. The source of these receptors is a human donor with ulcerative colitis or Crohn's disease, or a healthy co-twin of an affected twin (not recorded which).

The V call is TRBV7-6, the J call TRBJ1-5; TCRdb gives TRBD1 as the D gene, but with no DNA this cannot be confirmed. CDR1 and CDR2 (germline): SGHVS, FNYEAQ. The CDR3 runs 15 residues. The CDR3 loop is CASSLRDSDNQPQHF.

This chain connects TRBV7-2 to TRBJ2-3; there is no DNA to check the TCRdb D call of TRBD2. Germline loops: CDR1 SGHTA, CDR2 FQGNSA. This CDR3 has 16 amino acids. This CDR3 is CASSLVPSGSGDTQYF.

The J gene is TRBJ2-3, the V gene TRBV29-1; absent DNA, TCRdb's TRBD1 call cannot be checked. Germline V gene data show CDR1 as SQVTM and CDR2 as ANQGSEA. This CDR3 region has 12 residues. CDR3 residues: CSLGQSTDTQYF.

J is TRBJ1-2 and V is TRBV4-1; TCRdb's assignment of TRBD1 cannot be checked, as there is no DNA. Germline V gene lookup returns CDR1 MGHRA and CDR2 YSYEKL. CDR3 length: 17 residues. The CDR3 spells CASSQALTGQTNYGYTF.